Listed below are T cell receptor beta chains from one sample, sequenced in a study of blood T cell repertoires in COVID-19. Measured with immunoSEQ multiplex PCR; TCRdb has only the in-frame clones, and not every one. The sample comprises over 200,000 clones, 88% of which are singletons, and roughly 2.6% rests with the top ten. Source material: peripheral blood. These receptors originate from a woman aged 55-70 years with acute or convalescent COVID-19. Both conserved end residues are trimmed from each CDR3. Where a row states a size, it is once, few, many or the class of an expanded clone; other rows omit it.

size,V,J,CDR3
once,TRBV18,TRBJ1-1,ASSAGTMNTEAF
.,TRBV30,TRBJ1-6,AWSKSTAGSPLH
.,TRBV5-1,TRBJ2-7,ASSLGRVSGEQY
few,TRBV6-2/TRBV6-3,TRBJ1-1,ASSSSPGGTEAF
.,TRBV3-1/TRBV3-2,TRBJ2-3,ASSQVRDTQY
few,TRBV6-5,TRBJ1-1,ASSSPRTGGWTEAF
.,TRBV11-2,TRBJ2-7,ASSTVRGLAGIYEQY
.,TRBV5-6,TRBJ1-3,ASNTGSLISGNTIY
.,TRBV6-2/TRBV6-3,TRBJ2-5,ASSFRGGFGETQY
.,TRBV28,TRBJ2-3,ASTEASTDTQY
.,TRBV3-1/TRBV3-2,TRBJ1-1,ASSPLDRVTEAF
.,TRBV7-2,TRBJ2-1,ASSRGTSGLSSYNEQF
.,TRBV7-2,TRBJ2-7,ASRADRGVLYEQY